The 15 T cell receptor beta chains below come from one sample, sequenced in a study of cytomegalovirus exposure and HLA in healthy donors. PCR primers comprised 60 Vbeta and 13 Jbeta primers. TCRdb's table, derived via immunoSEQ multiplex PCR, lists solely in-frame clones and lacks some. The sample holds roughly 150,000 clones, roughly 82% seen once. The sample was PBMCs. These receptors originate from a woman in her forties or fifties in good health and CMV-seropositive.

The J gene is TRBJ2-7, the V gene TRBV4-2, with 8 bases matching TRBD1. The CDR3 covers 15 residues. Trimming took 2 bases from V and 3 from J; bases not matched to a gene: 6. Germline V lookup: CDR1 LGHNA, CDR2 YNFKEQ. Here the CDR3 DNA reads TGTGCCAGCAGCCAAACCGGGACAGGTAACTACGAGCAGTACTTC. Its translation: CASSQTGTGNYEQYF.

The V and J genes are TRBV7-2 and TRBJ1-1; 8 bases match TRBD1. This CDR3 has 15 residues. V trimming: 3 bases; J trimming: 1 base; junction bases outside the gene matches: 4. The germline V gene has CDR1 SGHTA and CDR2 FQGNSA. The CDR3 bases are TGTGCCAGCAGCTTCCCCAGGGGGCGGAACACTGAAGCTTTCTTT. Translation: CASSFPRGRNTEAFF.

The CDR3 bases are TGTGCCAGCAGCGTAGATAGAGTCGATGAGCAGTTCTTC. Its protein product is CASSVDRVDEQFF. The chain recombines TRBV9 with TRBJ2-1, with D uncertain. Trimming took off 0 bases at V and 8 bases at J, with 9 bases between the two ends. The germline CDR1 and CDR2 sequences are SGDLS and YYNGEE. This CDR3 has 13 residues. Using reference TRBV9 and TRBJ2-1 for the parts outside the CDR3, the full variable domain is DSGVTQTPKHLITATGQRVTLRCSPRSGDLSVYWYQQSLDQGLQFLIQYYNGEERAKGNILERFSAQQFPDLHSELNLSSLELGDSALYFCASSVDRVDEQFFGPGTRLTVL.

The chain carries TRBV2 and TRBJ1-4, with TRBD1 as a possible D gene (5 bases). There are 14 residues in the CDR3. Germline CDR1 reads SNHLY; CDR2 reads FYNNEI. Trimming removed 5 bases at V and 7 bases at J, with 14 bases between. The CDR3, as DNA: TGTGCCAGCAGTACCAAATTGGGGGGTGAAAAACTGTTTTTT. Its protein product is CASSTKLGGEKLFF.

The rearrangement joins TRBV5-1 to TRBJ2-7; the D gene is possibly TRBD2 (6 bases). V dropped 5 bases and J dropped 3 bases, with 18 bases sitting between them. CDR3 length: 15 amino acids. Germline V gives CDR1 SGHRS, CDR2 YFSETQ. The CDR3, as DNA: TGCGCCAGCAGTAGGGGAGGTCCCAACAGCTACGAGCAGTACTTC. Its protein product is CASSRGGPNSYEQYF.

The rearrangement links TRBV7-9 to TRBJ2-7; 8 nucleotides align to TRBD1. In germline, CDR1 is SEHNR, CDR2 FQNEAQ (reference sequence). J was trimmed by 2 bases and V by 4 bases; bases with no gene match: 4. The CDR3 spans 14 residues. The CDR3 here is CASSSIRGPYEQYF. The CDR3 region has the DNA TGTGCCAGCAGCTCCATCAGGGGGCCCTACGAGCAGTACTTC. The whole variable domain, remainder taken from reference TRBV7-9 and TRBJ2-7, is DTGVSQNPRHKITKRGQNVTFRCDPISEHNRLYWYRQTLGQGPEFLTYFQNEAQLEKSRLLSDRFSAERPKGSFSTLEIQRTEQGDSAMYLCASSSIRGPYEQYFGPGTRLTVT.

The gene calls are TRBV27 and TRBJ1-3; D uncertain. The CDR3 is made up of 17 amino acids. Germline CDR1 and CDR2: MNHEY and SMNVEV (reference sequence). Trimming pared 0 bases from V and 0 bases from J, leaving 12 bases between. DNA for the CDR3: TGTGCCAGCAGTTTATCCCGTCCGGGGAGCTCTGGAAACACCATATATTTT. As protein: CASSLSRPGSSGNTIYF.

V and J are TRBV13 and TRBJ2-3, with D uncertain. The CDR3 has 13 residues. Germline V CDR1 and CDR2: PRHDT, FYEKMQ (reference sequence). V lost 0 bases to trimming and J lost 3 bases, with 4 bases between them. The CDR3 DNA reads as TGTGCCAGCAGCTTAGGGCGAACAGATACGCAGTATTTT. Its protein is CASSLGRTDTQYF.

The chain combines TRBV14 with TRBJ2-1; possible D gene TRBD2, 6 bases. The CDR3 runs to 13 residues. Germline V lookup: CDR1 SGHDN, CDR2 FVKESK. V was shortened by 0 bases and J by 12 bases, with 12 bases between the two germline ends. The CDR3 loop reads CASSQDLVGGQFF. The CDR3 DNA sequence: TGTGCCAGCAGCCAAGATTTGGTGGGGGGGCAGTTCTTC.

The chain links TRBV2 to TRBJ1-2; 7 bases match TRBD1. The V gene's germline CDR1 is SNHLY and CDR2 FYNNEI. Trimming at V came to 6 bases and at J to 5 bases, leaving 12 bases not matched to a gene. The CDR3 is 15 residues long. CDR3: CASRDLTGIKYGYTF. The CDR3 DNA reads TGTGCCAGCAGAGATCTGACAGGGATAAAATATGGCTACACCTTC.

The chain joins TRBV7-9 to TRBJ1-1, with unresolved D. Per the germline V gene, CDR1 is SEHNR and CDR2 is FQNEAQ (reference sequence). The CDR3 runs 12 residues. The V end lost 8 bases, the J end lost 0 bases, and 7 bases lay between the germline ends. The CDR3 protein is CASALLNTEAFF. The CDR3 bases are TGTGCCAGCGCTCTATTGAACACTGAAGCTTTCTTT.

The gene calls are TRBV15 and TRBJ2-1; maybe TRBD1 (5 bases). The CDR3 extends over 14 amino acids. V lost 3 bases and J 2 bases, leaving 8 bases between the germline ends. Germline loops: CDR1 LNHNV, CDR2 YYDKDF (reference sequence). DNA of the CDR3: TGTGCCACCAGCAGCGCGGACACCTACAATGAGCAGTTCTTC. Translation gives CATSSADTYNEQFF. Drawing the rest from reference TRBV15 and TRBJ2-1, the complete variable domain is DAMVIQNPRYQVTQFGKPVTLSCSQTLNHNVMYWYQQKSSQAPKLLFHYYDKDFNNEADTPDNFQSRRPNTSFCFLDIRSPGLGDTAMYLCATSSADTYNEQFFGPGTRLTVL.

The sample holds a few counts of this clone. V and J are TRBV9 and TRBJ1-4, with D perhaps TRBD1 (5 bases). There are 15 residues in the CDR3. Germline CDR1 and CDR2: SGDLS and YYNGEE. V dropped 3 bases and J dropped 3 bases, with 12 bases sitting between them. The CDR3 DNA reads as TGTGCCAGCAGCGACACAACAGGAGCTAATGAAAAACTGTTTTTT. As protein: CASSDTTGANEKLFF.

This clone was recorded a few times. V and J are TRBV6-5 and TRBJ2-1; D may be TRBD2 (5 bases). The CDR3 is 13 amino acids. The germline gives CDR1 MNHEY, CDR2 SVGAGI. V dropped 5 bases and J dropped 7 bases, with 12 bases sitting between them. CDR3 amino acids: CASSHGRTNEQFF. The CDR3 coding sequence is TGTGCCAGCAGTCACGGAAGGACTAATGAGCAGTTCTTC.

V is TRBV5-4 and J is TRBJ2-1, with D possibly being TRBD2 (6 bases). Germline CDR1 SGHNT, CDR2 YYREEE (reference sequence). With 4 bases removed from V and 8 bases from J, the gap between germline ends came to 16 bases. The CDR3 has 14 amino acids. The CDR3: CASSPEGRWYEQFF. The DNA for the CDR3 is TGTGCCAGCAGCCCGGAAGGGAGGTGGTATGAGCAGTTCTTC.